This T cell receptor (beta chain) was observed in a study of cytomegalovirus exposure and HLA in healthy donors. The study's findings and limits: Later work showed greater clonal expansion in HLA-associated TCR beta chains than in equally common others. Later analysis associated a missense DCLRE1C variant with TCR beta V- and J-gene trimming.

CDR3 length equals 15 residues. After removal of 4 bases from V and 5 bases from J, the junction contained 7 bases not matched to a gene. In germline, CDR1 is SGHTA, CDR2 FQGNSA. With 60 Vbeta and 13 Jbeta primers, the PCR was carried out. The method was immunoSEQ multiplex PCR; TCRdb's version includes in-frame clones alone and lacks a portion of them. In the table there are 95,000 to 130,000 clones, approximately 9.4% of which are singletons. A word on this clone: Antigen unknown.

This receptor was taken from a man in his thirties or forties in good health and CMV-seronegative. Sequencing was carried out using PBMCs. The chain employs TRBV7-2 and TRBJ1-4, with 7 bases matching TRBD1. CDR3 sequence reads: CASSYRDRTNEKLFF. The DNA of the CDR3 is TGTGCCAGCAGCTACCGGGACAGAACAAATGAAAAACTGTTTTTT.